This T cell receptor (beta chain) was identified in a study of blood T cells in healthy people across ages. It was with a sample-barcoded 5' primer and a J-beta primer mix that a second PCR of about 7 to 12 cycles was run. All samples yielded 2.5 million or more CDR3-containing paired-end reads. TCRdb re-analysed the 5' RACE reads in MiXCR, keeping a single row per CDR3 protein. The sample holds under 2 million distinct CDR3 sequences; about 31% are singletons and the top ten take about 11%. Germline V gene sequence: CDR1 MNHEY, CDR2 SVGEGT. There are 16 residues in the CDR3. V was trimmed by 2 bases and J by 2 bases, leaving 13 bases between them. The table lists this clonotype with a few counts.

This TCR came from a woman in her twenties or thirties in good health. Specimen: blood. V gene TRBV6-2 or TRBV6-3 combines with J gene TRBJ1-5; maybe TRBD1 (5 bases). The CDR3 loop is CASSYGGARGNQPQHF. As DNA, the CDR3 is TGTGCCAGCAGTTACGGTGGGGCTCGGGGCAATCAGCCCCAGCATTTT.